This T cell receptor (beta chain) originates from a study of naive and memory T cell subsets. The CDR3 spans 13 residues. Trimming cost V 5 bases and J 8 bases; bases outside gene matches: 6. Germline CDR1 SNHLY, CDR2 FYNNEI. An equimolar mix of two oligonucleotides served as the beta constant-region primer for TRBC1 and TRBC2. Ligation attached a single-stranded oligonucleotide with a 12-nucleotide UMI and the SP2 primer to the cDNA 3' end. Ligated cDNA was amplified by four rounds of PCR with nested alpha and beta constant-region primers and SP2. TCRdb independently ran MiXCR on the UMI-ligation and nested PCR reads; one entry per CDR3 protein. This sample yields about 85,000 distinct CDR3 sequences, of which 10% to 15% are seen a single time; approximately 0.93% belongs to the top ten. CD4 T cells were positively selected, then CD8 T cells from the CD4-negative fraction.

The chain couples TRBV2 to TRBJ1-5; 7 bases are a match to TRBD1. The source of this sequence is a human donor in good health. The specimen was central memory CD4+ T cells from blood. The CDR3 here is CASSYRGLEPQHF. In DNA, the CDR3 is TGTGCCAGCAGTTACAGGGGTTTAGAGCCCCAGCATTTT.